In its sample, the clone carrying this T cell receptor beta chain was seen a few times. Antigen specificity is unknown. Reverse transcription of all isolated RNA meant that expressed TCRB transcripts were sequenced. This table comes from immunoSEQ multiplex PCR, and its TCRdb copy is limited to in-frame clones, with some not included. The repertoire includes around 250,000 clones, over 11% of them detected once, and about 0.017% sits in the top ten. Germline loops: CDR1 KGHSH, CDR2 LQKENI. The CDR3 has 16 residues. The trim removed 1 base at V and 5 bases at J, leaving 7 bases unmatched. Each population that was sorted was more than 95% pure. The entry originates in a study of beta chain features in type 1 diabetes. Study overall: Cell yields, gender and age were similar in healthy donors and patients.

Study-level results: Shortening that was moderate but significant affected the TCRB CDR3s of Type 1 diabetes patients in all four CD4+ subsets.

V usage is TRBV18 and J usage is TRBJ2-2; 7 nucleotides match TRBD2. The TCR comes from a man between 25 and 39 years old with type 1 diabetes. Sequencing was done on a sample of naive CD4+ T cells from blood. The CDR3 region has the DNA TGTGCCAGCTCACCACTAACGGGAGGATCAACCGGGGAGCTGTTTTTT. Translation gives CASSPLTGGSTGELFF.